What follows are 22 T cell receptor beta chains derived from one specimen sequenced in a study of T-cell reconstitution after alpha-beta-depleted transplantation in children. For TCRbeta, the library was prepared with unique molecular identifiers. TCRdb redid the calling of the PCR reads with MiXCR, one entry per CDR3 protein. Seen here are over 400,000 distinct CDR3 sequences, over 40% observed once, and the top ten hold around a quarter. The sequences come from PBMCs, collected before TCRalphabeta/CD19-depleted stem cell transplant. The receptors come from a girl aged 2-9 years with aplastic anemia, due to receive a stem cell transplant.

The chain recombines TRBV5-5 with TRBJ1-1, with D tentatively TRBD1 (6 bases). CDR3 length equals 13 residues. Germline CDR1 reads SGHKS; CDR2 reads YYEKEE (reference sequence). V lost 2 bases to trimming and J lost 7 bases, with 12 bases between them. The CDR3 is CASSFGGQSEAFF. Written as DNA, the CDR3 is TGTGCCAGCAGCTTTGGGGGGCAAAGTGAAGCTTTCTTT.

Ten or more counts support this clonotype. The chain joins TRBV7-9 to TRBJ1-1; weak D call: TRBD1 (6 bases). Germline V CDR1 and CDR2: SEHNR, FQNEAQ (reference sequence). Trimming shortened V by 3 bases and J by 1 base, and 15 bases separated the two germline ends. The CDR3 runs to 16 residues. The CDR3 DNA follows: TGTGCCAGCAGCTTCCCGGGTTTGACAGGGAACACTGAAGCTTTCTTT. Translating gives CASSFPGLTGNTEAFF.

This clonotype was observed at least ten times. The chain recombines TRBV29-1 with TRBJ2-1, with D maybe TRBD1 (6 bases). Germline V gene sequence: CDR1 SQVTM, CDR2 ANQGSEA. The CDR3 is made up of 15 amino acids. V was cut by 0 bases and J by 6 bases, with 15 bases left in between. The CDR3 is CSVEDPDRNVNEQFF. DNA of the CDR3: TGCAGCGTTGAAGATCCCGACAGGAATGTCAATGAGCAGTTCTTC.

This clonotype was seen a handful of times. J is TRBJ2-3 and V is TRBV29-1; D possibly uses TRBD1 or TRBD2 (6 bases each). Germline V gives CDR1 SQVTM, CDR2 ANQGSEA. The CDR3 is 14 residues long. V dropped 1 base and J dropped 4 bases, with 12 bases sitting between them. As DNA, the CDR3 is TGCAGCGTTGAAGTGGCAGGGGAGGCAGATACGCAGTATTTT. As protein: CSVEVAGEADTQYF.

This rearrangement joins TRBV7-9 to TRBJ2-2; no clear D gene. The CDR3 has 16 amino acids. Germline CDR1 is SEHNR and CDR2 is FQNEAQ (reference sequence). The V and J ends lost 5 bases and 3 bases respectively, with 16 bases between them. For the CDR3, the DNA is TGTGCCAGCAGCCCGAGCCTGGGCGGAGACACCGGGGAGCTGTTTTTT. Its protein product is CASSPSLGGDTGELFF.

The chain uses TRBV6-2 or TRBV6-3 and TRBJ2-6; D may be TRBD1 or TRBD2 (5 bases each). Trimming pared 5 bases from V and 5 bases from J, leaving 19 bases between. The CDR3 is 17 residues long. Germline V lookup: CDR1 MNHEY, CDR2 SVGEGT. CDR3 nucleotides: TGTGCCAGCAGTCCCGGGGCCGCGAGTTCCTGGGCCAACGTCCTGACTTTC. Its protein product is CASSPGAASSWANVLTF.

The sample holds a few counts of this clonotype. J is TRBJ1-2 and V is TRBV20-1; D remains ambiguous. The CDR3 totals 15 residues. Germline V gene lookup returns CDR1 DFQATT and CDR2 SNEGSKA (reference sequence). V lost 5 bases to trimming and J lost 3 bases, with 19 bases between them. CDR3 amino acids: CSAFTLGGKDYGYTF. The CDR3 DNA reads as TGCAGTGCTTTCACTTTAGGAGGGAAGGACTATGGCTACACCTTC.

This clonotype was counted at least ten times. The CDR3 here is CATSRDRIGSNEQFF. The CDR3, as DNA: TGTGCCACCAGCAGAGATCGAATCGGGAGCAATGAGCAGTTCTTC. The chain joins TRBV15 to TRBJ2-1, with a possible D match to TRBD2 (6 bases). This CDR3 has 15 residues. Germline CDR1 LNHNV, CDR2 YYDKDF (reference sequence). V was clipped by 0 bases and J by 6 bases, with 12 bases between them. Based on the CDR3 plus reference TRBV15 and TRBJ2-1, the full variable domain is DAMVIQNPRYQVTQFGKPVTLSCSQTLNHNVMYWYQQKSSQAPKLLFHYYDKDFNNEADTPDNFQSRRPNTSFCFLDIRSPGLGDTAMYLCATSRDRIGSNEQFFGPGTRLTVL.

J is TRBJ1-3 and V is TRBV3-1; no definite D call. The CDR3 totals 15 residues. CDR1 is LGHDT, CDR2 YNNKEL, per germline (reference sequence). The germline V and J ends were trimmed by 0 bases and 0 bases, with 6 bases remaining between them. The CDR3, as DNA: TGTGCCAGCAGCCAAGATGATCGCTCTGGAAACACCATATATTTT. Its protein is CASSQDDRSGNTIYF.

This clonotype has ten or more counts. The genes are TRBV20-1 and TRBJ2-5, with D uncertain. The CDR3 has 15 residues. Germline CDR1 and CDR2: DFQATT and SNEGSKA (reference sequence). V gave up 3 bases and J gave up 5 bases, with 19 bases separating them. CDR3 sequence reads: CSASGLAPHWETQYF. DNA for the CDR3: TGCAGTGCTAGTGGCTTAGCACCCCATTGGGAGACCCAGTACTTC.

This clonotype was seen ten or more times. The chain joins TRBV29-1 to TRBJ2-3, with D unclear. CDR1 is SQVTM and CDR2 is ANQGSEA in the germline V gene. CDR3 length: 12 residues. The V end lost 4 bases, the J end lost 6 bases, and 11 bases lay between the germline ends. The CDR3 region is CSVGTAGDTQYF. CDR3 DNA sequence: TGCAGCGTTGGAACAGCAGGTGATACGCAGTATTTT.

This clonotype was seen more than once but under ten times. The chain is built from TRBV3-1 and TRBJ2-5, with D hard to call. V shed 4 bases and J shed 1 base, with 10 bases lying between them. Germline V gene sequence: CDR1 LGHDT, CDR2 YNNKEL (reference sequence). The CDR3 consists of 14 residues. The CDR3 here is CASSPGPGQETQYF. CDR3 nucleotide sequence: TGTGCCAGCAGCCCCGGACCCGGCCAAGAGACCCAGTACTTC.

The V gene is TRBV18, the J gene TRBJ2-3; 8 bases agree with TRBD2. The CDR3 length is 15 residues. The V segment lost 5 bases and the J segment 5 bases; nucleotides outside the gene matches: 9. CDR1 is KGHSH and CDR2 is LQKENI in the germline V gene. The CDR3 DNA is TGTGCCAGCTCATCAGCGGGGGCCTCGGGAGATACGCAGTATTTT. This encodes CASSSAGASGDTQYF.

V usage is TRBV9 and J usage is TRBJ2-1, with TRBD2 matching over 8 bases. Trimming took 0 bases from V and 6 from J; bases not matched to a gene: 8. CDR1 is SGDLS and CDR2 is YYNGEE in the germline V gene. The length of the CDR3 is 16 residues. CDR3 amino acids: CASSVASVLAGNEQFF. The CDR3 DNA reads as TGTGCCAGCAGCGTAGCTTCTGTGCTAGCGGGCAATGAGCAGTTCTTC.

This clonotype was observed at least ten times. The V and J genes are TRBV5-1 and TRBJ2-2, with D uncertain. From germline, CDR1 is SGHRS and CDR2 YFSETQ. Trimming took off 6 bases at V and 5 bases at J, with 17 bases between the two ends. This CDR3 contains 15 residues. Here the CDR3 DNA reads TGCGCCAGCACCAGTGCCGTGATCGGGACCGGGGAGCTGTTTTTT. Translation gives CASTSAVIGTGELFF.

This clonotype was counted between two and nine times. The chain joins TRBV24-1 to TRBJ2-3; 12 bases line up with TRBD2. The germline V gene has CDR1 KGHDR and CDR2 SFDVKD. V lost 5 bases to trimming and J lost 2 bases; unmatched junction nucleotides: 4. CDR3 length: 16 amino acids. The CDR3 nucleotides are TGTGCCACCAGTGGGCCTAGCGGGAGGGCCACAGATACGCAGTATTTT. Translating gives CATSGPSGRATDTQYF.

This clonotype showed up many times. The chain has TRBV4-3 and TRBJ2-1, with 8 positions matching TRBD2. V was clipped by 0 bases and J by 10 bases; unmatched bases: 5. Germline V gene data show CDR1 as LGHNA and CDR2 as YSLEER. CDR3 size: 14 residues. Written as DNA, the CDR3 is TGCGCCAGCAGCCAAGATTCTCGCGGGAGGGAGCAGTTCTTC. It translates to CASSQDSRGREQFF.

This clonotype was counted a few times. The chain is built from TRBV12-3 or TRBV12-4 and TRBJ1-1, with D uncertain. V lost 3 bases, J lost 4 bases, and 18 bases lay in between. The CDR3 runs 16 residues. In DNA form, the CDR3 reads TGTGCCAGCAGTTTGAGACACACCCTCGTGGGCACTGAAGCTTTCTTT. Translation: CASSLRHTLVGTEAFF.

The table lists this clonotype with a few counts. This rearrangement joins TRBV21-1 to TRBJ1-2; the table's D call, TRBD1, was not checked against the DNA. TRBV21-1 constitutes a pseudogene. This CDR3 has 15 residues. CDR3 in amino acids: CASSPFGQVGAGYTF. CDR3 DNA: TGTGCCAGCAGCCCCTTTGGACAGGTGGGCGCTGGCTACACCTTC.

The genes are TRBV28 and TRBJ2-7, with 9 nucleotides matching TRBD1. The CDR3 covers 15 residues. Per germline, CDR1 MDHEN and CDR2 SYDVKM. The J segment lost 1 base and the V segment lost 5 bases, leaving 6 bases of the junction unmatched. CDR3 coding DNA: TGTGCCAGCAGTAACCCGGGACAGGGTTCCTACGAGCAGTACTTC. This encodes CASSNPGQGSYEQYF.

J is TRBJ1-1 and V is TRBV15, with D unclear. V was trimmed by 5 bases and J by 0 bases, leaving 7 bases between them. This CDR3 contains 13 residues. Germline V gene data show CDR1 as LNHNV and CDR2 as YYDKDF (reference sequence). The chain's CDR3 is CATSPLVNTEAFF. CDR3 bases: TGTGCCACCAGCCCCCTGGTGAACACTGAAGCTTTCTTT.

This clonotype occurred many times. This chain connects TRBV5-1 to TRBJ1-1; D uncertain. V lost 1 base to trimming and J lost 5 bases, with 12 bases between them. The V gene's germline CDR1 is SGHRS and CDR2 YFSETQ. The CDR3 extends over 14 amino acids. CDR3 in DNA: TGCGCCAGCAGCTTGCTCCCTCGTGTAACTGAAGCTTTCTTT. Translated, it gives CASSLLPRVTEAFF.